These 22 T cell receptor beta chains originate from one sample sequenced in a study of radiation and T cells in renal cell carcinoma. TCRdb's table, derived via immunoSEQ multiplex PCR, lists solely in-frame clones and lacks some. Here the sample spans around 64,000 clones, about 80% being singletons. The time point is: blood 4 weeks post-SBRT, at nephrectomy. Treatment specified: 15 Gy SBRT to primary tumor, nephrectomy 4 weeks later. The material sequenced was blood, taken from a patient whose treatment included radiotherapy and nephrectomy. These TCRs come from a man between 60 and 75 years old with renal cell carcinoma.

The rearrangement links TRBV6-6 to TRBJ1-5; no firm D call. The CDR3 contains 14 residues. Germline V gives CDR1 MNHNY, CDR2 SVGAGI (reference sequence). V dropped 4 bases and J dropped 7 bases, with 14 bases sitting between them. For the CDR3, the DNA is TGTGCCAGCAGTTCACTAACGCAGTACCAGCCCCAGCATTTT. It translates to CASSSLTQYQPQHF.

This rearrangement joins TRBV19 to TRBJ2-1; 16 bases agree with TRBD2. Germline V gives CDR1 LNHDA, CDR2 SQIVND (reference sequence). There are 16 residues in the CDR3. V was clipped by 5 bases and J by 7 bases; unmatched bases: 5. The CDR3 sequence: CASSAGLAGGFNEQFF. CDR3 nucleotides: TGTGCCAGTAGTGCGGGACTAGCGGGAGGGTTTAATGAGCAGTTCTTC.

The V gene is TRBV15, the J gene TRBJ2-3; 13 bases are a match to TRBD2. Per the germline V gene, CDR1 is LNHNV and CDR2 is YYDKDF (reference sequence). Trimming cost V 0 bases and J 5 bases; bases outside gene matches: 14. The CDR3 is 20 residues long. The CDR3 loop is CATSRDSLLHRLAGGDTQYF. The CDR3, as DNA: TGTGCCACCAGCAGAGATTCCCTCTTACATCGACTAGCGGGGGGAGATACGCAGTATTTT. Variable domain in full (rest from reference TRBV15 and TRBJ2-3): DAMVIQNPRYQVTQFGKPVTLSCSQTLNHNVMYWYQQKSSQAPKLLFHYYDKDFNNEADTPDNFQSRRPNTSFCFLDIRSPGLGDTAMYLCATSRDSLLHRLAGGDTQYFGPGTRLTVL.

The chain employs TRBV30 and TRBJ1-2; D call uncertain. The germline V gene has CDR1 GTSNPN and CDR2 SVGIG (reference sequence). This CDR3 is built from 14 residues. Trimming shortened V by 4 bases and J by 0 bases, and 12 bases separated the two germline ends. The DNA of the CDR3 is TGTGCCTGGATCAACACGTATTCTAACTATGGCTACACCTTC. It specifies CAWINTYSNYGYTF.

The rearrangement links TRBV5-4 to TRBJ2-1, with D perhaps matching TRBD2 (6 bases). V was trimmed by 5 bases and J by 9 bases, leaving 18 bases between them. CDR1 and CDR2 from the germline V gene are SGHNT and YYREEE (reference sequence). This CDR3 has 14 residues. The CDR3 is CASRADLQEGEQFF. The CDR3 DNA follows: TGTGCCAGCAGAGCGGACTTGCAGGAGGGTGAGCAGTTCTTC.

V usage is TRBV18 and J usage is TRBJ2-2, with TRBD1 matching over 9 bases. The V segment lost 6 bases and the J segment 3 bases; nucleotides outside the gene matches: 8. The CDR3 has 16 residues. Germline CDR1 and CDR2: KGHSH and LQKENI. Here the CDR3 DNA reads TGTGCCAGCTCTTCCACGGACAGGGGTGACACCGGGGAGCTGTTTTTT. Translation: CASSSTDRGDTGELFF.

The genes are TRBV7-3 and TRBJ1-1; 9 bases fit TRBD1. V lost 2 bases, J lost 1 base, and 5 bases stayed unmatched. This CDR3 has 16 amino acids. CDR1 and CDR2 from the germline V gene are SGHTA and FQGTGA. CDR3 region: CASSLGTGRRNTEAFF. DNA of the CDR3: TGTGCCAGCAGCTTAGGGACAGGGAGGAGGAACACTGAAGCTTTCTTT.

V is TRBV19 and J is TRBJ2-3; D is perhaps TRBD1 (5 bases). The germline V and J ends were trimmed by 3 bases and 2 bases, with 12 bases remaining between them. Germline V gene data show CDR1 as LNHDA and CDR2 as SQIVND (reference sequence). The CDR3 has 15 amino acids. CDR3 residues: CASSIETGVTDTQYF. For the CDR3, the DNA is TGTGCCAGTAGTATTGAAACAGGAGTCACAGATACGCAGTATTTT.

The V gene is TRBV7-6, the J gene TRBJ2-1; D may correspond to TRBD1 or TRBD2 (5 bases each). This CDR3 has 13 amino acids. The germline gives CDR1 SGHVS, CDR2 FNYEAQ. The V and J ends lost 4 bases and 5 bases respectively, with 9 bases between them. The CDR3 loop reads CASSSGTHNEQFF. The DNA for the CDR3 is TGTGCCAGCAGCTCCGGGACCCACAATGAGCAGTTCTTC.

The chain recombines TRBV9 with TRBJ1-1; D is undetermined. The V gene's germline CDR1 is SGDLS and CDR2 YYNGEE. Trimming took 2 bases from V and 2 from J, leaving 10 bases between them. This CDR3 spans 14 amino acids. The CDR3 is CASSVLSGNTEAFF. Here the CDR3 DNA reads TGTGCCAGCAGCGTTCTCTCAGGAAACACTGAAGCTTTCTTT. Full variable domain (outside the CDR3, taken from reference TRBV9 and TRBJ1-1): DSGVTQTPKHLITATGQRVTLRCSPRSGDLSVYWYQQSLDQGLQFLIQYYNGEERAKGNILERFSAQQFPDLHSELNLSSLELGDSALYFCASSVLSGNTEAFFGQGTRLTVV.

V and J are TRBV14 and TRBJ2-3; no clear D. Germline CDR1 is SGHDN and CDR2 is FVKESK. This CDR3 has 14 amino acids. The V and J ends lost 0 bases and 1 base respectively, with 5 bases between them. CDR3 bases: TGTGCCAGCAGCCAAGATCTAGGCACAGATACGCAGTATTTT. Translation: CASSQDLGTDTQYF.

The V gene is TRBV7-2, the J gene TRBJ1-5, with a possible D match to TRBD1 (5 bases). Trimming cost V 5 bases and J 3 bases, with 14 bases left between them. This CDR3 is built from 15 residues. Germline CDR1 is SGHTA and CDR2 is FQGNSA. CDR3 DNA sequence: TGTGCCAGCAGCCGCGGGAGGGGACTCAATCAGCCCCAGCATTTT. Its translation: CASSRGRGLNQPQHF.

The rearrangement links TRBV2 to TRBJ2-7; D perhaps matches TRBD2 (6 bases). Looked up from germline, CDR1 is SNHLY and CDR2 is FYNNEI. The V end was cut by 5 bases, the J end by 4 bases, with 15 bases between. The CDR3 totals 14 residues. CDR3 in amino acids: CASSLGAGGYEQYV. In DNA, the CDR3 is TGTGCCAGCAGTTTAGGGGCAGGAGGGTACGAGCAGTACGTC.

The count of this clone is one. CDR3 in DNA: TGTGCCAGCAGAACTCCGGGGACAGATACGCAGTATTTT. Translated, it gives CASRTPGTDTQYF. The V call is TRBV5-8, the J call TRBJ2-3; a possible D gene is TRBD2 (5 bases). Trimming shortened V by 5 bases and J by 3 bases, and 10 bases separated the two germline ends. The CDR3 is made up of 13 amino acids. Germline loops: CDR1 SGHTS, CDR2 YDEGEE.

CDR3 sequence: CASGSPKETQYF. CDR3 DNA: TGTGCCAGCGGCTCTCCCAAAGAGACCCAGTACTTC. The chain is built from TRBV7-2 and TRBJ2-5; D is undetermined. This CDR3 comprises 12 residues. Germline assignment: CDR1 SGHTA and CDR2 FQGNSA. V lost 8 bases and J 3 bases, leaving 10 bases between the germline ends. Full variable domain (missing parts from reference TRBV7-2 and TRBJ2-5): GAGVSQSPSNKVTEKGKDVELRCDPISGHTALYWYRQSLGQGLEFLIYFQGNSAPDKSGLPSDRFSAERTGGSVSTLTIQRTQQEDSAVYLCASGSPKETQYFGPGTRLLVL.

The chain uses TRBV6-1 and TRBJ2-7, with a weak D call TRBD1 (5 bases). The germline CDR1 and CDR2 sequences are MNHNS and SASEGT. The CDR3 sequence is 14 residues long. V was pared by 2 bases and J by 4 bases, with 12 bases between. The CDR3 loop reads CASSELGVGYEQYV. In DNA, the CDR3 is TGTGCCAGCAGTGAATTAGGGGTTGGGTACGAGCAGTACGTC.

The chain carries TRBV30 and TRBJ2-1; D might be TRBD2 (6 bases). The CDR3 contains 17 residues. The V end lost 0 bases, the J end lost 1 base, and 16 bases lay between the germline ends. Germline-derived CDR1 and CDR2 are GTSNPN and SVGIG (reference sequence). The CDR3 region has the DNA TGTGCCTGGAGTGTAACAGCGGGTTCTTTATCCTACAATGAGCAGTTCTTC. Its protein product is CAWSVTAGSLSYNEQFF.

The gene calls are TRBV30 and TRBJ1-1, with 9 bases lining up with TRBD1. CDR1 GTSNPN and CDR2 SVGIG come from the germline V gene (reference sequence). The CDR3 length is 14 residues. V lost 7 bases and J lost 1; bases outside the gene matches: 7. The CDR3 reads CASTGGAGNTEAFF. The CDR3 DNA is TGTGCCTCTACAGGGGGCGCGGGGAACACTGAAGCTTTCTTT.

This rearrangement joins TRBV11-2 to TRBJ1-2; 8 bases are shared with TRBD1. Germline CDR1 and CDR2: SGHAT and FQNNGV. This CDR3 is 15 amino acids long. With 5 bases clipped from V and 3 bases from J, the junction kept 8 bases outside the gene matches. CDR3 loop: CASSTPRGRDYGYTF. CDR3 in DNA: TGTGCCAGCAGCACCCCCAGGGGGCGCGACTATGGCTACACCTTC.

This chain joins TRBV6-6 and TRBJ2-7; D ambiguous. Deletions cut 2 bases from V and 5 bases from J, with 10 bases between. CDR1 is MNHNY, CDR2 SVGAGI, per germline (reference sequence). This CDR3 has 13 residues. The CDR3 here is CASSYDLLNEQYF. The CDR3 coding sequence is TGTGCCAGCAGTTACGACCTGTTAAACGAGCAGTACTTC.

This sequence joins TRBV4-3 and TRBJ2-7; TRBD1 aligns across 8 bases. The CDR3 runs to 16 residues. The V gene's germline CDR1 is LGHNA and CDR2 YSLEER. Trimming removed 3 bases from V and 5 bases from J; junction bases left unmatched: 12. CDR3 sequence (DNA): TGCGCCAGCAGCCACCTAGCTGGACAGGGAGGAGACGAGCAGTACTTC. Translation gives CASSHLAGQGGDEQYF.

The genes are TRBV19 and TRBJ2-3, with 9 bases aligning to TRBD2. This CDR3 contains 15 residues. The trim removed 4 bases at V and 4 bases at J, leaving 6 bases unmatched. The germline CDR1 and CDR2 sequences are LNHDA and SQIVND (reference sequence). The CDR3 sequence is CASSTQAGGPDTQYF. DNA of the CDR3: TGTGCCAGTAGTACCCAGGCGGGAGGGCCAGATACGCAGTATTTT.